This is a list of T cell receptor beta chains from one sample in a study of cytotoxic CD8 clonotypes in ibrutinib-treated CLL. Data came from immunoSEQ multiplex PCR; TCRdb stores just in-frame clones and leaves some out. The profile shows hundreds of thousands of clones, 60% to 75% of them singletons. The specimen was PBMCs, collected after 24 months of ibrutinib treatment. These receptors were collected from a human donor with chronic lymphocytic leukemia. Each CDR3 is given with its conserved first and last residue. D genes are given only for firm matches. Clone sizes are given selectively: once, few, many, or a class where the clone is expanded.

d_gene	v_gene	abundance	j_gene	CDR3aa	CDR3nt
TRBD1	TRBV5-1	-	TRBJ2-5	CASRTGGFLETQYF	TGCGCCAGCCGGACAGGGGGGTTTTTGGAGACCCAGTACTTC
-	TRBV18	-	TRBJ2-1	CASSPGAIHEQFF	TGTGCCAGCTCACCTGGAGCCATCCATGAGCAGTTCTTC
TRBD1	TRBV7-9	few	TRBJ2-1	CASSLTTGGNEQFF	TGTGCCAGCAGCTTAACCACAGGGGGAAATGAGCAGTTCTTC
TRBD1	TRBV5-4	-	TRBJ2-7	CASSPGSDRVSYEQYF	TGTGCCAGCAGCCCTGGTTCGGACAGGGTATCCTACGAGCAGTACTTC
-	TRBV23-1	-	TRBJ2-1	CASPRGLLGNEQFF	TGCGCCAGCCCTCGTGGATTGCTAGGCAATGAGCAGTTCTTC
-	TRBV4-3	-	TRBJ2-1	CASSQDTLWGNEQFF	TGCGCCAGCAGCCAAGATACGTTATGGGGCAATGAGCAGTTCTTC
-	TRBV19	few	TRBJ2-1	CASSLVRFSDEQFF	TGTGCCAGTAGTTTAGTACGATTCTCGGATGAGCAGTTCTTC
TRBD1	TRBV27	few	TRBJ2-4	CASRSDRSADIQYF	TGTGCCAGCAGATCGGACAGGTCTGCGGACATTCAGTACTTC
-	TRBV7-2	-	TRBJ2-7	CASSLAGPGVQYF	TGTGCCAGCAGCTTAGCTGGTCCCGGCGTGCAGTACTTC
-	TRBV28	-	TRBJ2-1	CASSLYNEQFF	TGTGCCAGCAGTCTATACAATGAGCAGTTCTTC
-	TRBV7-9	-	TRBJ1-5	CASSLVGELANQPQHF	TGTGCCAGCAGCTTAGTCGGCGAATTGGCCAATCAGCCCCAGCATTTT
TRBD2	TRBV28	-	TRBJ2-3	CASSLWSGSSTDTQYF	TGTGCCAGCAGTTTGTGGAGCGGGAGTTCGACAGATACGCAGTATTTT
TRBD2	TRBV7-8	-	TRBJ2-7	CASSWGTSSNEQYF	TGTGCCAGCAGCTGGGGGACTAGTTCCAACGAGCAGTACTTC
-	TRBV18	once	TRBJ1-5	CASSLPNQPQHF	TGTGCCAGCTCACTCCCGAATCAGCCCCAGCATTTT
-	TRBV4-2	-	TRBJ2-2	CASSQLPPTGELFF	TGTGCCAGCAGCCAACTCCCCCCCACCGGGGAGCTGTTTTTT
-	TRBV11-2	-	TRBJ2-1	CASSLTAVWGEEQFF	TGTGCCAGCAGCTTAACGGCCGTTTGGGGTGAGGAGCAGTTCTTC
TRBD2	TRBV9	-	TRBJ2-3	CASSPRRSLWGGKDTQYF	TGTGCCAGCAGCCCTCGTAGGTCCCTATGGGGAGGGAAAGATACGCAGTATTTT
-	TRBV9	-	TRBJ2-7	CASSVEAGSYEQYF	TGTGCCAGCAGCGTAGAGGCAGGCTCCTACGAGCAGTACTTC
TRBD1	TRBV30	-	TRBJ2-3	CAWTPWDRGSDTQYF	TGTGCCTGGACTCCCTGGGACAGGGGTTCAGATACGCAGTATTTT
TRBD2	TRBV5-6	once	TRBJ2-3	CASSYSILAGGPSQYF	TGTGCCAGCAGCTACTCCATACTAGCGGGAGGGCCCTCACAGTATTTT
TRBD1	TRBV5-1	-	TRBJ1-1	CASSPTPQGGTEAFF	TGCGCCAGCAGCCCCACCCCGCAGGGGGGCACTGAAGCTTTCTTT
-	TRBV5-6	-	TRBJ1-2	CASRWGSLGGYTF	TGTGCCAGCAGATGGGGGAGCCTTGGGGGCTACACCTTC
TRBD2	TRBV9	few	TRBJ2-1	CASSVVGGLAGDEQFF	TGTGCCAGCAGCGTAGTGGGGGGACTAGCGGGAGATGAGCAGTTCTTC
TRBD2	TRBV27	few	TRBJ2-1	CASGLAGDSYNEQFF	TGTGCCAGCGGGCTAGCGGGGGATTCCTACAATGAGCAGTTCTTC
TRBD1	TRBV6-4	-	TRBJ1-1	CASRTGTGSTEAFF	TGTGCCAGCAGGACTGGGACAGGGTCCACTGAAGCTTTCTTT
TRBD1	TRBV15	once	TRBJ2-6	CATYRDRGRSGANVLTF	TGTGCCACCTACCGGGACAGGGGGCGTAGTGGGGCCAACGTCCTGACTTTC
-	TRBV9	-	TRBJ1-1	CASSINGQRNTEAFF	TGTGCCAGCAGCATAAACGGACAGCGGAACACTGAAGCTTTCTTT
-	TRBV5-1	-	TRBJ2-1	CASRNVGGAYNEQFF	TGCGCCAGCAGGAATGTGGGCGGAGCGTACAATGAGCAGTTCTTC
-	TRBV7-7	-	TRBJ2-1	CASSPSSETYNEQFF	TGTGCTAGCAGCCCATCTAGCGAAACCTACAATGAGCAGTTCTTC
TRBD1	TRBV29-1	-	TRBJ1-4	CSVDTGTGDEKLFF	TGCAGCGTCGATACCGGGACAGGGGATGAAAAACTGTTTTTT
TRBD2	TRBV28	-	TRBJ2-1	CASSPLVSLAEHNEQFF	TGTGCCAGCAGCCCACTAGTCAGTCTAGCGGAGCACAATGAGCAGTTCTTC
-	TRBV6-5	-	TRBJ2-5	CASSYSTGKGTQYF	TGTGCCAGCAGTTACTCCACAGGGAAGGGGACCCAGTACTTC
TRBD1	TRBV5-5	-	TRBJ2-2	CASSLALDRGRGELFF	TGTGCCAGCAGCTTGGCCCTGGACAGGGGGCGCGGGGAGCTGTTTTTT
-	TRBV27	-	TRBJ1-1	CASSLRHNGVAFF	TGTGCCAGCAGCCTCCGGCACAACGGAGTCGCTTTCTTT
-	TRBV27	-	TRBJ2-3	CASRRAGGTDTQYF	TGTGCCAGCAGAAGGGCAGGGGGCACAGATACGCAGTATTTT
-	TRBV28	once	TRBJ2-7	CASPFKQYF	TGTGCCAGCCCCTTTAAGCAGTACTTC
-	TRBV9	-	TRBJ2-7	CASSPRTNEQYF	TGTGCCAGCAGCCCCCGGACGAACGAGCAGTACTTC
-	TRBV4-2	-	TRBJ2-5	CASSQTSPQETQYF	TGTGCCAGCAGCCAAACAAGTCCTCAAGAGACCCAGTACTTC
TRBD2	TRBV7-3	-	TRBJ2-1	CASSTGLAYNEQFF	TGTGCCAGCAGCACAGGACTAGCCTACAATGAGCAGTTCTTC
-	TRBV27	-	TRBJ2-7	CASSLASGGFGEQYF	TGTGCCAGCAGTTTAGCGTCTGGTGGCTTCGGCGAGCAGTACTTC
TRBD2	TRBV5-4	once	TRBJ2-7	CASSRGAGDSYEQYF	TGTGCCAGCAGCCGGGGAGCGGGGGACTCCTACGAGCAGTACTTC
-	TRBV6-1	-	TRBJ2-2	CAIKGVGQHTGELFF	TGTGCCATCAAGGGGGTGGGCCAGCACACCGGGGAGCTGTTTTTT
TRBD2	TRBV10-1	once	TRBJ2-3	CASSEGGLLTPDTQYF	TGCGCCAGCAGTGAGGGGGGACTATTGACCCCAGATACGCAGTATTTT
-	TRBV5-4	-	TRBJ2-7	CASSLRGNTYEQYF	TGTGCCAGCAGCTTGAGGGGGAACACCTACGAGCAGTACTTC
-	TRBV7-3	-	TRBJ1-1	CASSPDRPGNTEAFF	TGTGCCAGCAGCCCGGACAGACCAGGGAACACTGAAGCTTTCTTT
-	TRBV6-5	-	TRBJ2-7	CASSYSFPSDSYEQYF	TGTGCCAGCAGTTACTCGTTCCCCAGCGACTCCTACGAGCAGTACTTC
-	TRBV18	-	TRBJ1-5	CASSPGAGPQHF	TGTGCCAGCTCACCGGGCGCGGGGCCCCAGCATTTT
TRBD1	TRBV30	-	TRBJ1-5	CASRTGTASNQPQHF	TGTGCCTCGAGAACCGGGACAGCGAGCAATCAGCCCCAGCATTTT